The 30 T cell receptor beta chains below come from one sample, sequenced in a study of blood T cell repertoires in COVID-19. Profiling relied on immunoSEQ multiplex PCR, and the TCRdb table lists in-frame clones only, not all of them. The sample records over 60,000 clones, about 88% being singletons. The source material was peripheral blood. The receptors stem from a woman older than 75 with active or convalescent COVID-19.

V is TRBV4-1 and J is TRBJ1-5, with D perhaps matching TRBD1 (5 bases). V was cut by 1 base and J by 4 bases, with 8 bases left in between. The CDR3 totals 14 residues. Germline lookup yields CDR1 MGHRA and CDR2 YSYEKL. DNA of the CDR3: TGCGCCAGCAGCCAAGGGTCAGGGAATCAGCCCCAGCATTTT. Encoded protein: CASSQGSGNQPQHF.

The gene calls are TRBV9 and TRBJ2-2; no definite D call. Germline V CDR1 and CDR2: SGDLS, YYNGEE. The V gene lost 0 bases and the J gene lost 4 bases, with 4 bases spanning the gap. CDR3 length: 13 residues. The CDR3 DNA reads TGTGCCAGCAGCGTAGGAGGCACCGGGGAGCTGTTTTTT. It encodes CASSVGGTGELFF.

The V and J genes are TRBV27 and TRBJ2-2; D gene uncertain. CDR3 length equals 17 residues. With 1 base removed from V and 0 bases from J, the gap between germline ends came to 12 bases. Looked up from germline, CDR1 is MNHEY and CDR2 is SMNVEV (reference sequence). The CDR3 spells CASSLLTSRSNTGELFF. DNA for the CDR3: TGTGCCAGCAGTTTATTAACGTCGAGATCGAACACCGGGGAGCTGTTTTTT.

The chain joins TRBV28 to TRBJ1-1; 10 nucleotides align to TRBD1. Germline CDR1 and CDR2: MDHEN and SYDVKM. The CDR3 is made up of 16 amino acids. The V and J ends lost 8 bases and 5 bases, in that order; junction bases with no gene match: 14. CDR3 sequence (DNA): TGTGCCAGCCCCCCTACAGCGGGACAGGGGAGGACTGAAGCTTTCTTT. It codes for CASPPTAGQGRTEAFF.

This chain uses TRBV2 with TRBJ2-7; perhaps TRBD2 as D (6 bases). This CDR3 spans 11 amino acids. Germline assignment: CDR1 SNHLY and CDR2 FYNNEI. V dropped 8 bases and J dropped 5 bases, with 10 bases sitting between them. CDR3: CASAAGNEQYF. As DNA, the CDR3 is TGTGCCAGCGCCGCGGGGAACGAGCAGTACTTC.

V usage is TRBV5-1 and J usage is TRBJ1-1; 7 nucleotides agree with TRBD1. The CDR3 has 12 amino acids. CDR1 and CDR2 from the germline V gene are SGHRS and YFSETQ. V lost 4 bases, J lost 10 bases, and 7 bases stayed unmatched. The CDR3 region has the DNA TGCGCCAGCAGCCCGGACAGGAGTGGAGCTTTCTTT. This translates into CASSPDRSGAFF. Combining the CDR3 with reference TRBV5-1 and TRBJ1-1 gives the whole variable domain KAGVTQTPRYLIKTRGQQVTLSCSPISGHRSVSWYQQTPGQGLQFLFEYFSETQRNKGNFPGRFSGRQFSNSRSEMNVSTLELGDSALYLCASSPDRSGAFFGQGTRLTVV.

This chain uses TRBV6-2 or TRBV6-3 with TRBJ2-3, with 8 bases matching TRBD1. The CDR3 extends over 14 amino acids. Trimming cost V 6 bases and J 1 base; bases outside gene matches: 3. CDR1 and CDR2 (germline): MNHEY, SVGEGT. The CDR3 DNA follows: TGTGCCAGCAGCACGACAGGGGGCACAGATACGCAGTATTTT. Amino acids: CASSTTGGTDTQYF.

This chain connects TRBV7-9 to TRBJ2-2; tentatively, D is TRBD1 (6 bases). The V gene lost 3 bases and the J gene lost 2 bases, with 13 bases spanning the gap. Germline CDR1 reads SEHNR; CDR2 reads FQNEAQ (reference sequence). This CDR3 is built from 16 residues. In DNA form, the CDR3 reads TGTGCCAGCAGCTTGGGGCAGGGGCTAAACACCGGGGAGCTGTTTTTT. Residues: CASSLGQGLNTGELFF.

The chain is built from TRBV4-3 and TRBJ2-2, with unresolved D. The V gene lost 3 bases and the J gene lost 5 bases, with 7 bases spanning the gap. There are 13 residues in the CDR3. Germline CDR1 is LGHNA and CDR2 is YSLEER. CDR3 in amino acids: CASSQRRTGELFF. The CDR3 region has the DNA TGCGCCAGCAGCCAGAGGCGGACCGGGGAGCTGTTTTTT.

This chain joins TRBV29-1 and TRBJ2-7, with no clear D. Trimming shortened V by 4 bases and J by 2 bases, and 12 bases separated the two germline ends. The CDR3 is made up of 13 amino acids. The germline CDR1 and CDR2 sequences are SQVTM and ANQGSEA. The CDR3 is CSVARQGTYEQYF. CDR3 nucleotide sequence: TGCAGCGTTGCGAGACAAGGAACCTACGAGCAGTACTTC.

This rearrangement joins TRBV10-3 to TRBJ1-6; maybe TRBD1 (6 bases). Germline-derived CDR1 and CDR2 are ENHRY and SYGVKD. V lost 11 bases, J lost 9 bases, and 17 bases lay in between. CDR3 length equals 13 residues. DNA of the CDR3: TGTGCCCTCCGGGGGGCCTCGAGTTCACCCCTCCACTTT. Translated, it gives CALRGASSSPLHF.

The chain combines TRBV7-2 with TRBJ2-3, with 10 nucleotides matching TRBD2. CDR3 size: 19 residues. With 0 bases clipped from V and 1 base from J, the junction kept 10 bases outside the gene matches. From germline, CDR1 is SGHTA and CDR2 FQGNSA. CDR3 nucleotide sequence: TGTGCCAGCAGCTTAGCGAGCGCAGCGGGGGGGCCCGGCACAGATACGCAGTATTTT. This translates into CASSLASAAGGPGTDTQYF.

The J gene is TRBJ2-4, the V gene TRBV5-1; TRBD1 aligns across 8 bases. Per germline, CDR1 SGHRS and CDR2 YFSETQ. V was clipped by 4 bases and J by 0 bases; unmatched bases: 6. The CDR3 extends over 16 amino acids. The CDR3 sequence: CASSGDRTLAKNIQYF. CDR3 sequence (DNA): TGCGCCAGCAGCGGGGACAGGACGTTAGCCAAAAACATTCAGTACTTC. Combining the CDR3 with reference TRBV5-1 and TRBJ2-4 gives the whole variable domain KAGVTQTPRYLIKTRGQQVTLSCSPISGHRSVSWYQQTPGQGLQFLFEYFSETQRNKGNFPGRFSGRQFSNSRSEMNVSTLELGDSALYLCASSGDRTLAKNIQYFGAGTRLSVL.

This chain connects TRBV15 to TRBJ1-4; no firm D call. CDR1 and CDR2 (germline): LNHNV, YYDKDF (reference sequence). This CDR3 contains 12 residues. Trimming removed 3 bases from V and 8 bases from J, with 7 bases in between. The CDR3 nucleotides read TGTGCCACCAGCAGGTGGGAGGAAAAACTGTTTTTT. It yields the protein CATSRWEEKLFF.

The V and J genes are TRBV28 and TRBJ1-2; 7 nucleotides align to TRBD1. The germline CDR1 and CDR2 sequences are MDHEN and SYDVKM. V shed 7 bases and J 4 bases; nucleotides not matched to a gene: 6. CDR3 length: 13 amino acids. DNA for the CDR3: TGTGCCAGCAACATACAGGGGAGCTATGGCTACACCTTC. Translating it yields CASNIQGSYGYTF.

The rearrangement links TRBV28 to TRBJ1-5; a weak D match, TRBD1 (5 bases). In germline, CDR1 is MDHEN, CDR2 SYDVKM. The CDR3 has 14 amino acids. With 5 bases removed from V and 5 bases from J, the gap between germline ends came to 13 bases. The CDR3 region has the DNA TGTGCCAGCAGTCCGCCGACAGCGTATCAGCCCCAGCATTTT. Its translation: CASSPPTAYQPQHF.

V is TRBV5-3 and J is TRBJ2-7; 7 nucleotides line up with TRBD1. TRBV5-3 is placed among ORFs of uncertain function. The CDR3 covers 15 residues. The V segment lost 4 bases and the J segment 2 bases; nucleotides outside the gene matches: 9. The CDR3 is CARSPPGQSTYEQYF. CDR3 DNA sequence: TGTGCCAGAAGCCCGCCGGGACAGAGTACCTACGAGCAGTACTTC.

V usage is TRBV9 and J usage is TRBJ2-2; 7 nucleotides line up with TRBD1. After removal of 0 bases from V and 6 bases from J, the junction contained 8 bases not matched to a gene. This CDR3 comprises 16 residues. The germline gives CDR1 SGDLS, CDR2 YYNGEE. CDR3 DNA: TGTGCCAGCAGCGTAGGAACAGGGGTGGGCGCCGGGGAGCTGTTTTTT. Its protein product is CASSVGTGVGAGELFF. The complete variable domain, with remaining parts taken from reference TRBV9 and TRBJ2-2, reads DSGVTQTPKHLITATGQRVTLRCSPRSGDLSVYWYQQSLDQGLQFLIQYYNGEERAKGNILERFSAQQFPDLHSELNLSSLELGDSALYFCASSVGTGVGAGELFFGEGSRLTVL.

The chain combines TRBV23-1 with TRBJ1-3; D unclear. TRBV23-1 falls under the ORF class, with uncertain function. Trimming removed 4 bases from V and 0 bases from J, with 10 bases in between. The CDR3 sequence is 15 residues long. CDR3 coding DNA: TGCGCCAGCAGTCTTCGTCACTTCTCTGGAAACACCATATATTTT. Translated, it gives CASSLRHFSGNTIYF.

The J gene is TRBJ1-5, the V gene TRBV19; D is unclear. CDR1 and CDR2 from the germline V gene are LNHDA and SQIVND (reference sequence). Trimming took 3 bases from V and 2 from J, leaving 2 bases between them. The CDR3 has 12 residues. In DNA, the CDR3 is TGTGCCAGTAGTATCGGCAATCAGCCCCAGCATTTT. Translating it yields CASSIGNQPQHF.

The chain recombines TRBV7-5 with TRBJ2-3; whether TRBD2, the table's D call, matches the DNA was not checked. TRBV7-5 is a recognized pseudogene. The CDR3 sequence is 16 residues long. This chain's CDR3 is CVRSRVKSLSTDTQYF. CDR3 DNA: TGTGTCAGAAGTCGCGTGAAGAGCCTTAGCACAGATACGCAGTATTTT.

J is TRBJ2-7 and V is TRBV13, with TRBD1 as a possible D gene (5 bases). Germline lookup yields CDR1 PRHDT and CDR2 FYEKMQ (reference sequence). Trimming stripped 6 bases from V and 0 bases from J, with 12 bases between. The CDR3 loop spans 14 amino acids. The CDR3 protein is CASSDTGSSYEQYF. The CDR3 region has the DNA TGTGCCAGCAGTGATACAGGATCCTCCTACGAGCAGTACTTC.

The chain links TRBV9 to TRBJ2-2, with D possibly being TRBD2 (5 bases). CDR3 length: 13 amino acids. Germline assignment: CDR1 SGDLS and CDR2 YYNGEE. V lost 5 bases to trimming and J lost 7 bases, with 12 bases between them. The CDR3 nucleotides are TGTGCCAGCAGTGGGCTAGCCTTCGGGGAGCTGTTTTTT. It specifies CASSGLAFGELFF.

The genes are TRBV3-1 (or the pseudogene TRBV3-2) and TRBJ2-7, with 8 bases matching TRBD2. This CDR3 has 16 amino acids. V lost 1 base and J lost 3; bases outside the gene matches: 8. Germline CDR1 reads LGHDT; CDR2 reads YNNKEL (reference sequence). CDR3 loop: CASSQGPGGGIYEQYF. The CDR3 nucleotides read TGTGCCAGCAGCCAAGGTCCCGGCGGGGGGATCTACGAGCAGTACTTC.

The chain has TRBV9 and TRBJ1-6, with D hard to call. CDR1 SGDLS and CDR2 YYNGEE come from the germline V gene. The CDR3 contains 13 residues. V was cut by 0 bases and J by 7 bases, with 5 bases left in between. CDR3 sequence reads: CASSVVVNSPLHF. The CDR3 DNA sequence: TGTGCCAGCAGCGTAGTAGTGAATTCACCCCTCCACTTT.

The V call is TRBV7-3, the J call TRBJ2-1; TRBD2 matches 13 bases. Losses at the gene ends were 5 bases for V and 8 bases for J; bases not matched to a gene: 6. The germline V gene encodes CDR1 SGHTA and CDR2 FQGTGA. The CDR3 is made up of 15 amino acids. CDR3 loop: CASSPLAGGLDEQFF. CDR3 bases: TGTGCCAGCAGCCCACTAGCGGGGGGGCTTGATGAGCAGTTCTTC.

The chain is built from TRBV29-1 and TRBJ1-1; D gene uncertain. V lost 4 bases and J 0 bases, leaving 9 bases between the germline ends. CDR3 length: 13 residues. Germline CDR1 reads SQVTM; CDR2 reads ANQGSEA. The CDR3 is CSVVLSVNTEAFF. The CDR3 DNA follows: TGCAGCGTTGTGTTGAGCGTGAACACTGAAGCTTTCTTT.

The V call is TRBV19, the J call TRBJ2-1; 8 nucleotides match TRBD2. The germline gives CDR1 LNHDA, CDR2 SQIVND (reference sequence). The V segment lost 7 bases and the J segment 4 bases; nucleotides outside the gene matches: 6. The CDR3 has 14 amino acids. The CDR3 bases are TGTGCCAGTACCGCGGGGGGCCCTTACAATGAGCAGTTCTTC. This encodes CASTAGGPYNEQFF.

CDR3 residues: CASSPGKSQPQHF. The CDR3 DNA reads TGCGCCAGCAGCCCCGGGAAGAGTCAGCCCCAGCATTTT. V gene TRBV4-1 combines with J gene TRBJ1-5; no clear D. CDR3 size: 13 residues. The V gene lost 4 bases and the J gene lost 6 bases, with 10 bases spanning the gap. The germline CDR1 and CDR2 sequences are MGHRA and YSYEKL.

Remarks on this clone: Other DNA sequences from this sample encode an identical CDR3 as well. The rearrangement links TRBV7-2 to TRBJ1-6; possibly TRBD1 for D (5 bases). CDR1 is SGHTA and CDR2 is FQGNSA in the germline V gene. The CDR3 runs to 14 residues. With 1 base removed from V and 8 bases from J, the gap between germline ends came to 9 bases. The CDR3 spells CASSLGGEYSPLHF. The CDR3 region has the DNA TGTGCCAGCAGCTTAGGGGGGGAGTATTCACCCCTCCACTTT.